This T cell receptor (beta chain) derives from a study of persistence of HIV-infected CD4 T cells. This clone has only a few counts. Antigen unknown. V was cut by 7 bases and J by 4 bases, with 13 bases left in between. The CDR3 is 13 amino acids. Germline V gene sequence: CDR1 MNHNY, CDR2 SVGAGI (reference sequence). This was the immunoSEQ version 4 assay in survey mode. Template was genomic DNA at approximately 10 ng/uL, with up to roughly 1 ug used per sample. Data came from immunoSEQ multiplex PCR; TCRdb stores just in-frame clones and leaves some out. The sample holds over 15,000 clones; about two thirds are singletons and the top ten take 7% to 9%. Cells were stimulated with CMV-infected fibroblast lysates at 8 to 10 ug/mL. Sorting of responding CD4+ T cells relied on upregulated CD40 ligand together with CD69. Adults with HIV-1 started suppressive ART while chronically infected. PBMCs were depleted of CD8+ T cells before stimulation.

The origin of this receptor is an adult woman with HIV who was CMV-seropositive. Sequencing was performed on CD4+ T cells sorted from PBMCs after roughly 18-hour stimulation, taken from a patient who received antiretroviral therapy. V gene TRBV6-6 combines with J gene TRBJ1-2; TRBD1 is a possible D gene (5 bases). This CDR3 reads CASTSPGIYGYTF. CDR3 coding DNA: TGTGCCAGCACTTCTCCAGGGATCTATGGCTACACCTTC.